The 22 T cell receptor beta chains below were found in one sample sequenced in a study of response to subunit inactivated influenza vaccine. A single record per CDR3 protein comes from TCRdb applying MiXCR to the RT-PCR reads. Altogether around 580,000 distinct CDR3 sequences are present, roughly 15% being singletons, with the ten largest covering 11%. Specimen: PBMCs from blood, collected roughly 13 days after vaccination. The receptors here all came from a man in his forties or fifties who received an inactivated influenza vaccine.

This chain links TRBV5-1 with TRBJ2-4; 9 bases are shared with TRBD1. The V gene end was trimmed by 4 bases and the J gene end by 1 base; junction bases not matched to a gene: 6. The CDR3 contains 16 residues. Per germline, CDR1 SGHRS and CDR2 YFSETQ. The CDR3 coding sequence is TGCGCCAGCAGCGAAGGACAGGGGTGGGCCAAAAACATTCAGTACTTC. It specifies CASSEGQGWAKNIQYF.

The chain has TRBV12-3 or TRBV12-4 and TRBJ2-1, with 15 bases lining up with TRBD2. The length of the CDR3 is 14 residues. The V gene end was trimmed by 5 bases and the J gene end by 10 bases; junction bases not matched to a gene: 3. CDR3 in amino acids: CASSPGTSGREQFF. For the CDR3, the DNA is TGTGCCAGCAGTCCCGGGACTAGCGGGAGGGAGCAGTTCTTC.

A few counts support this clonotype. V and J are TRBV4-3 and TRBJ2-7; D gene unclear. V lost 0 bases to trimming and J lost 0 bases, with 6 bases between them. The germline CDR1 and CDR2 sequences are LGHNA and YSLEER. This CDR3 has 14 residues. CDR3 residues: CASSQEAGSYEQYF. In nucleotides, the CDR3 is TGCGCCAGCAGCCAAGAGGCCGGCTCCTACGAGCAGTACTTC.

There are many counts of this clonotype. CDR3: CASSEVLAESSYNEQFF. In nucleotides, the CDR3 is TGTGCCAGCAGTGAAGTACTAGCGGAAAGCTCCTACAATGAGCAGTTCTTC. This chain connects TRBV2 to TRBJ2-1; 8 bases agree with TRBD2. The CDR3 extends over 17 amino acids. V gave up 1 base and J gave up 0 bases; unmatched junction bases: 5. Germline CDR1 is SNHLY and CDR2 is FYNNEI.

The V and J genes are TRBV2 and TRBJ2-6; tentative D call: TRBD2 (5 bases). The CDR3 totals 14 residues. Germline values: CDR1 SNHLY, CDR2 FYNNEI. V dropped 4 bases and J dropped 4 bases, with 8 bases sitting between them. This CDR3 is CASSAGLGANVLTF. The CDR3 bases are TGTGCCAGCAGTGCGGGGTTGGGGGCCAACGTCCTGACTTTC.

This clonotype was picked up many times. The chain recombines TRBV20-1 with TRBJ1-5; 11 bases agree with TRBD1. The CDR3 covers 14 residues. V was pared by 7 bases and J by 4 bases, with 6 bases of the junction left unmatched. Germline V gives CDR1 DFQATT, CDR2 SNEGSKA (reference sequence). For the CDR3, the DNA is TGCAGTGTAGGGACAGGGGGGATGAATCAGCCCCAGCATTTT. This codes for CSVGTGGMNQPQHF.

This rearrangement joins TRBV20-1 to TRBJ2-2; D ambiguous. The germline gives CDR1 DFQATT, CDR2 SNEGSKA (reference sequence). CDR3 length: 14 amino acids. V lost 0 bases and J lost 8, with 13 bases in between. Here the CDR3 DNA reads TGCAGTGCTAGAGATCGAACCGAGGCGGGGGAGCTGTTTTTT. It codes for CSARDRTEAGELFF.

This clonotype was observed a handful of times. This rearrangement joins TRBV10-3 to TRBJ2-7; 11 nucleotides match TRBD2. The CDR3 is 14 amino acids. Unmatched junction bases numbered 3, after V lost 5 bases and J lost 3 bases. Germline values: CDR1 ENHRY, CDR2 SYGVKD. For the CDR3, the DNA is TGTGCCATCAGTTCGGGACTAGCGGACTACGAGCAGTACTTC. This encodes CAISSGLADYEQYF.

This clonotype was recorded at least ten times. This chain links TRBV5-5 with TRBJ2-2, with D unclear. Germline CDR1 is SGHKS and CDR2 is YYEKEE (reference sequence). This CDR3 comprises 17 residues. Deletions cut 1 base from V and 5 bases from J, with 18 bases between. The CDR3 loop reads CASSLSRFTLGTGELFF. The CDR3 coding sequence is TGTGCCAGCAGCTTGAGTCGCTTTACTTTGGGTACCGGGGAGCTGTTTTTT.

The rearrangement joins TRBV3-1 to TRBJ1-2; D remains ambiguous. V gave up 1 base and J gave up 4 bases, with 13 bases separating them. Looked up from germline, CDR1 is LGHDT and CDR2 is YNNKEL (reference sequence). The CDR3 loop spans 15 amino acids. In nucleotides, the CDR3 is TGTGCCAGCAGCCAAGGCATCCGGCATTCCTATGGCTACACCTTC. Translating gives CASSQGIRHSYGYTF.

V usage is TRBV27 and J usage is TRBJ2-3; the match to TRBD2 covers 8 bases. CDR3 length: 16 residues. Germline V lookup: CDR1 MNHEY, CDR2 SMNVEV (reference sequence). The junction had 15 bases not matched to a gene; V was cut back by 5 bases and J by 8 bases. The chain's CDR3 is CASSTIGGGRVGTQYF. CDR3 DNA sequence: TGTGCCAGCAGTACGATCGGGGGGGGGAGGGTAGGTACGCAGTATTTT.

The V gene is TRBV20-1, the J gene TRBJ2-7; TRBD1 agrees at 8 bases. With 6 bases clipped from V and 1 base from J, the junction kept 5 bases outside the gene matches. This CDR3 contains 13 residues. Germline CDR1 DFQATT, CDR2 SNEGSKA (reference sequence). The CDR3: CSAGQGISYEQYF. The CDR3 DNA reads TGCAGTGCCGGACAGGGTATTTCCTACGAGCAGTACTTC.

This chain connects TRBV20-1 to TRBJ1-5; tentatively, D is TRBD1 (6 bases). V was trimmed by 5 bases and J by 5 bases, leaving 13 bases between them. Germline CDR1 is DFQATT and CDR2 is SNEGSKA (reference sequence). This CDR3 comprises 13 residues. Written as DNA, the CDR3 is TGCAGTGCTGTCCGGGGGCAGGATCAGCCCCAGCATTTT. This encodes CSAVRGQDQPQHF.

The rearrangement uses TRBV18 and TRBJ2-2; D is ambiguous. V dropped 3 bases and J dropped 6 bases, with 8 bases sitting between them. The germline gives CDR1 KGHSH, CDR2 LQKENI. The CDR3 has 13 residues. CDR3 in amino acids: CASSPVFAGELFF. The CDR3 DNA follows: TGTGCCAGCTCACCGGTATTCGCCGGGGAGCTGTTTTTT.

This clonotype was counted only a few times. This chain links TRBV30 with TRBJ2-3; perhaps TRBD2 as D (5 bases). This CDR3 has 18 amino acids. V lost 0 bases and J lost 2, with 21 bases in between. Germline lookup yields CDR1 GTSNPN and CDR2 SVGIG (reference sequence). The CDR3 bases are TGTGCCTGGAGTGTACGAGGGCAGGTCGTGTCCTCCACAGATACGCAGTATTTT. Encoded protein: CAWSVRGQVVSSTDTQYF.

This clonotype has just a few counts. V and J are TRBV15 and TRBJ1-1; TRBD1 is a possible D gene (6 bases). The germline V gene encodes CDR1 LNHNV and CDR2 YYDKDF (reference sequence). The CDR3 covers 14 residues. Trimming left V 2 bases short and J 8 bases short, with 15 bases between. CDR3 nucleotides: TGTGCCACCAGCAGATACGACACCGGGACAGAAGCTTTCTTT. Encoded protein: CATSRYDTGTEAFF.

This clonotype was seen a few times. The CDR3 DNA reads as TGCAGTGCTAGGAAAGGACTAGCGGGGCACAATGAGCAGTTCTTC. Translated: CSARKGLAGHNEQFF. The chain uses TRBV20-1 and TRBJ2-1, with 12 bases fitting TRBD2. Germline CDR1 and CDR2: DFQATT and SNEGSKA (reference sequence). This CDR3 is 15 amino acids long. With 3 bases clipped from V and 5 bases from J, the junction kept 5 bases outside the gene matches.

This clonotype was detected only a few times. The chain uses TRBV12-3 or TRBV12-4 and TRBJ1-6, with D tentatively TRBD1 (6 bases). The CDR3 has 16 amino acids. V lost 3 bases and J 6 bases, leaving 15 bases between the germline ends. CDR3 DNA sequence: TGTGCCAGCAGTTTTGGAGGGGGGGCGTCTAATTCACCCCTCCACTTT. This encodes CASSFGGGASNSPLHF.

V gene TRBV5-1 combines with J gene TRBJ1-2, with D hard to call. V lost 0 bases and J lost 4, with 10 bases in between. CDR3 length: 14 residues. The germline V gene encodes CDR1 SGHRS and CDR2 YFSETQ. CDR3 residues: CASSLADATYGYTF. CDR3 in DNA: TGCGCCAGCAGCTTGGCGGATGCCACCTATGGCTACACCTTC. The full variable domain, its missing parts supplied by reference TRBV5-1 and TRBJ1-2, is KAGVTQTPRYLIKTRGQQVTLSCSPISGHRSVSWYQQTPGQGLQFLFEYFSETQRNKGNFPGRFSGRQFSNSRSEMNVSTLELGDSALYLCASSLADATYGYTFGSGTRLTVV.

This clonotype occurred a few times. The chain employs TRBV7-8 and TRBJ2-7; D might be TRBD1 (6 bases). The CDR3 loop spans 14 amino acids. With 5 bases removed from V and 7 bases from J, the gap between germline ends came to 18 bases. Germline values: CDR1 SGHVS, CDR2 FQNEAQ. The CDR3 sequence: CASSNIQGLGEQYF. The CDR3 DNA follows: TGTGCCAGCAGCAACATTCAGGGGTTGGGGGAGCAGTACTTC.

The J gene is TRBJ1-3, the V gene TRBV6-5; D gene uncertain. CDR1 and CDR2 from the germline V gene are MNHEY and SVGAGI. V was pared by 0 bases and J by 2 bases, with 11 bases between. CDR3 size: 16 residues. The chain's CDR3 is CASSYSIYEAGNTIYF. The CDR3 region has the DNA TGTGCCAGCAGTTACTCGATTTATGAGGCTGGAAACACCATATATTTT.

This chain links TRBV20-1 with TRBJ1-1; tentatively, D is TRBD1 (5 bases). Germline V lookup: CDR1 DFQATT, CDR2 SNEGSKA (reference sequence). V lost 3 bases, J lost 1 base, and 18 bases lay in between. This CDR3 has 16 residues. CDR3 residues: CSARLARLRENTEAFF. The CDR3 nucleotides are TGCAGTGCTAGGTTAGCACGTCTCAGGGAGAACACTGAAGCTTTCTTT.